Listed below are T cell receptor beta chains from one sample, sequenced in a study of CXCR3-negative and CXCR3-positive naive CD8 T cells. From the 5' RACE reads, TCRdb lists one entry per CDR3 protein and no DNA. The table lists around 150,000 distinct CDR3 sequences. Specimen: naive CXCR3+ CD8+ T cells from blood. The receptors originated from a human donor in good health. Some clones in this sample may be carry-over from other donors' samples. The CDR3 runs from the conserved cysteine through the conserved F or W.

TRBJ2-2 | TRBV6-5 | CASSQQGTGYTGELFF
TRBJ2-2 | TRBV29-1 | CSVELDRVNTGELFF
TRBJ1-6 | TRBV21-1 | CASSTTRRSLNSPLHF
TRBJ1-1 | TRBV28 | CASSIDRVNTEAFF
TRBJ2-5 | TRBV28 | CAIGRPGLAEQETQYF
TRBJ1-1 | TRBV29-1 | CSVLPGMYTEAFF
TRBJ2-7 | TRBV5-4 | CASSSVTGAYEQYF
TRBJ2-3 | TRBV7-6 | CASSLASGPDTQYF
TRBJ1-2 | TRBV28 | CASSPTGTGFGYTF
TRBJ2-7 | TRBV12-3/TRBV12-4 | CASSPRSSGGAYEQYF
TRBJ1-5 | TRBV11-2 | CASSPNLGPNQPQHF
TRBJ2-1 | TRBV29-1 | CSVEAQYNEQFF
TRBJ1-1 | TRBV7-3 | CASSPDPNTEAFF
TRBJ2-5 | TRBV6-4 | CASSGDPGETQYF
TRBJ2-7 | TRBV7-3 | CASSFLGVGGEQYF
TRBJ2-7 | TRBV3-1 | CASSQDEGSEPYEQYF
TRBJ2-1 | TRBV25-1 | CASSMTGMPYNEQFF
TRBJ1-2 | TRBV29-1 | CSVDSMGLYGYTF
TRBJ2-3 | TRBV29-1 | CSVDGTSGADTQYF
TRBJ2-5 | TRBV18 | CASSPQGFQETQYF
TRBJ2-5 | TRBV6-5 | CASSADSLAGETQYF
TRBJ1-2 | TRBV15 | CATSRGGGGLIGYTF
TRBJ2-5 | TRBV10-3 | CAIMREAQETQYF
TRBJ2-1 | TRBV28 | CASIDWAFNEQFF
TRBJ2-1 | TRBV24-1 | CATSSPGSSYNEQFF
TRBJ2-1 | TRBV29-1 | CSTKGYDEQFF
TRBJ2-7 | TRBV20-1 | CSARDLAVPYEQYF
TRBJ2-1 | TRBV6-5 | CASSYSVGYGYNEQFF
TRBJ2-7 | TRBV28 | CASRLDRALPYEQYF
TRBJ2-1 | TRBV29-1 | CSVPIGVYNEQFF
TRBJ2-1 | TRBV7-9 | CASSSATGQAYNEQFF
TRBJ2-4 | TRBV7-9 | CASSLALSPGDIPYF
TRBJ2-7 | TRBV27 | CASSLIGSNEQYF
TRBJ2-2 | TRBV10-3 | CAISDALWTGGSTGELFF
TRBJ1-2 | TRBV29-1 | CSAGDNNYGYTF
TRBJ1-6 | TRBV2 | CASSDGVGNSPLHF